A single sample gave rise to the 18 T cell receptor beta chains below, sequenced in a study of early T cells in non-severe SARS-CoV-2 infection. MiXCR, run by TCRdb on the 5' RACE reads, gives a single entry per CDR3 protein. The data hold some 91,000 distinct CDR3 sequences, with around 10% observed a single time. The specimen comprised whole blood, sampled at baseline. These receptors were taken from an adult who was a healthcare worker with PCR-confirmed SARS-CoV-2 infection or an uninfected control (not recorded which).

CDR3 loop: CASVPVGQGGTGELFF. In nucleotides, the CDR3 is TGTGCCAGTGTCCCGGTAGGACAGGGCGGAACCGGGGAGCTGTTTTTT. V usage is TRBV19 and J usage is TRBJ2-2; 8 nucleotides line up with TRBD1. CDR1 is LNHDA, CDR2 SQIVND, per germline (reference sequence). V gave up 8 bases and J gave up 5 bases; unmatched junction bases: 13. This CDR3 is built from 16 residues. Supplemented by reference TRBV19 and TRBJ2-2, the full variable domain reads DGGITQSPKYLFRKEGQNVTLSCEQNLNHDAMYWYRQDPGQGLRLIYYSQIVNDFQKGDIAEGYSVSREKKESFPLTVTSAQKNPTAFYLCASVPVGQGGTGELFFGEGSRLTVL.

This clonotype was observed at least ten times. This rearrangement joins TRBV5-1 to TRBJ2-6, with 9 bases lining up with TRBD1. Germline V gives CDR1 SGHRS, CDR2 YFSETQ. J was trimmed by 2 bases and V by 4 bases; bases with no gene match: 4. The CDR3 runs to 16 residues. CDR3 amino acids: CASSLHRGPGANVLTF. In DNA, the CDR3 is TGCGCCAGCAGCCTCCACAGGGGGCCTGGGGCCAACGTCCTGACTTTC.

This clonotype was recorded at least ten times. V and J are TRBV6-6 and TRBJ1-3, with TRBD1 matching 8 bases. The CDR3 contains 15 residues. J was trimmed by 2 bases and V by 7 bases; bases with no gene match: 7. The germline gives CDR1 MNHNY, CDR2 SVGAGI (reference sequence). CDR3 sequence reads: CASNRQGSAGNTIYF. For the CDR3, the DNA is TGTGCCAGCAACCGACAGGGGAGTGCTGGAAACACCATATATTTT.

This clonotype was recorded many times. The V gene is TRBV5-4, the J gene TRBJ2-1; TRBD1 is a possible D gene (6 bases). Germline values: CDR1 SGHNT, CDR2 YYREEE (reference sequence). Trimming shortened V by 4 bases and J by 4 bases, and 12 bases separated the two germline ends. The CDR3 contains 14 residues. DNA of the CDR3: TGTGCCAGCAGCACAGGGACGGATTACAATGAGCAGTTCTTC. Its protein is CASSTGTDYNEQFF.

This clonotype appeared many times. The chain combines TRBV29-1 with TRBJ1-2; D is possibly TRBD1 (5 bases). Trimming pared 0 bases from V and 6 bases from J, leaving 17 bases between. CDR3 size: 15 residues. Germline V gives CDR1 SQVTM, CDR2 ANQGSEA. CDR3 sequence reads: CSVEDGFAQGDGYTF. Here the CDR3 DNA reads TGCAGCGTTGAAGATGGTTTCGCGCAGGGCGATGGCTACACCTTC.

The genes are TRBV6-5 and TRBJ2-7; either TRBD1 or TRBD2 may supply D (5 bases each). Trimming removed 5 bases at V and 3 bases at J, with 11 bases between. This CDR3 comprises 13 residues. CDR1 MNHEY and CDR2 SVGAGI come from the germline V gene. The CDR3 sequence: CASSRGPGYEQYF. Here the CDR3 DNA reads TGTGCCAGCAGTCGGGGCCCGGGCTACGAGCAGTACTTC.

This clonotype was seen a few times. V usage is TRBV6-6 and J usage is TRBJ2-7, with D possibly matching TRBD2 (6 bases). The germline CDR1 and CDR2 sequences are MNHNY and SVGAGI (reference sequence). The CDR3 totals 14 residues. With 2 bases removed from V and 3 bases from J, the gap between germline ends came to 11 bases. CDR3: CASSYGAAGYEQYF. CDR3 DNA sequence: TGTGCCAGCAGTTACGGGGCAGCGGGCTACGAGCAGTACTTC.

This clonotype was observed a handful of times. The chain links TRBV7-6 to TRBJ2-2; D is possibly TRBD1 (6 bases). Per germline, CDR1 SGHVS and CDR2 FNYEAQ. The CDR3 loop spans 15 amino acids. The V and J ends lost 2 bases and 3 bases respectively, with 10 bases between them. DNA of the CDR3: TGTGCCAGCAGCTTACGGCAGGGGCACACCGGGGAGCTGTTTTTT. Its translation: CASSLRQGHTGELFF.

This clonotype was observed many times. The CDR3 is CASGYDLGTEAFF. The CDR3 DNA reads TGTGCTAGTGGTTACGACCTGGGGACTGAAGCTTTCTTT. V is TRBV12-5 and J is TRBJ1-1; D ambiguous. Germline CDR1 LGHNT, CDR2 FRNRAP. V lost 4 bases, J lost 5 bases, and 11 bases lay in between. CDR3 length: 13 residues.

Written as DNA, the CDR3 is TGTGCCAGCAGTAGACGACCGAGCGGGAGCCCCTACGAGCAGTACTTC. It is translated as CASSRRPSGSPYEQYF. This chain connects TRBV6-2 or TRBV6-3 to TRBJ2-7; TRBD2 aligns across 8 bases. This CDR3 is built from 16 residues. Germline CDR1 reads MNHEY; CDR2 reads SVGEGT. With V trimmed by 5 bases and J by 2 bases, 11 bases remained unmatched.

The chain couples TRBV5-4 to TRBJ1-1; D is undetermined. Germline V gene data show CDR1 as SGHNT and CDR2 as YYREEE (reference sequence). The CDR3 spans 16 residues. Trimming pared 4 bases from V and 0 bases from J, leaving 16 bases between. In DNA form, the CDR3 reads TGTGCCAGCAGCGTGAGACGGAACCCCATGAACACTGAAGCTTTCTTT. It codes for CASSVRRNPMNTEAFF.

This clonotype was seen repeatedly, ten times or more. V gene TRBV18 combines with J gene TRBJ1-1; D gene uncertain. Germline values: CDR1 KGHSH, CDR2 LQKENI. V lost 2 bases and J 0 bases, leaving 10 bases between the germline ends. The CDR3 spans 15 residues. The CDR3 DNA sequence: TGTGCCAGCTCACCAAGGCCAGTAATGAACACTGAAGCTTTCTTT. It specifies CASSPRPVMNTEAFF.

DNA of the CDR3: TGTGCCAGCAGCCAGTCGTGGGACACAGCCGGCGAGCAGTACTTC. It is translated as CASSQSWDTAGEQYF. The chain links TRBV7-9 to TRBJ2-7, with D possibly matching TRBD1 (6 bases). V lost 5 bases to trimming and J lost 6 bases, with 20 bases between them. CDR3 size: 15 residues. Germline V gene lookup returns CDR1 SEHNR and CDR2 FQNEAQ (reference sequence).

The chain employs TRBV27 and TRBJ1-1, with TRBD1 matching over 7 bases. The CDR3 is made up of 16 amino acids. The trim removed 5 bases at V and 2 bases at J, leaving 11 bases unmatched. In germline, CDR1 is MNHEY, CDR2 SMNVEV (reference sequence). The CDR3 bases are TGTGCCAGCAGTCCGTTCCTCCGGGACAGTAACACTGAAGCTTTCTTT. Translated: CASSPFLRDSNTEAFF.

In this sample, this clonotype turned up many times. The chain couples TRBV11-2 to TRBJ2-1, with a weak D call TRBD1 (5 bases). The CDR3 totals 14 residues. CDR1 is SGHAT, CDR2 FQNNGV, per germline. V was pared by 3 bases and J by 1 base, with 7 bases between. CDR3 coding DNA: TGTGCCAGCAGCTTGGCAGGGTCCTACAATGAGCAGTTCTTC. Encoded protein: CASSLAGSYNEQFF.

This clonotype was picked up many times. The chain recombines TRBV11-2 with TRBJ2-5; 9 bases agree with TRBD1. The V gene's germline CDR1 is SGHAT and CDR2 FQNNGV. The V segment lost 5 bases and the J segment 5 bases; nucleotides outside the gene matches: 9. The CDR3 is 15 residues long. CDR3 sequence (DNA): TGTGCCAGCAGCCGTGCCGGGGGGACAGGGGAGACCCAGTACTTC. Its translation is CASSRAGGTGETQYF.

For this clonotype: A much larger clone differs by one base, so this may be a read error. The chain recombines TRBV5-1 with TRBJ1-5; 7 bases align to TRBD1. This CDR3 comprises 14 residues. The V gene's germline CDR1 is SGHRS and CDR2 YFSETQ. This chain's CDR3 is CASSLITGDQPQLF. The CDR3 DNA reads TGCGCCAGCAGCTTGATTACAGGGGATCAGCCCCAGCTTTTT.

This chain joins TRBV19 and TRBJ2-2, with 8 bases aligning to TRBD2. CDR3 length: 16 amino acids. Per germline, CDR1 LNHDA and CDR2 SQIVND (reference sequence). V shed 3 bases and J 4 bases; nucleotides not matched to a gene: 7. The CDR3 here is CASSMTSGRRTGELFF. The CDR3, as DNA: TGTGCCAGTAGTATGACGAGCGGGAGACGCACCGGGGAGCTGTTTTTT.